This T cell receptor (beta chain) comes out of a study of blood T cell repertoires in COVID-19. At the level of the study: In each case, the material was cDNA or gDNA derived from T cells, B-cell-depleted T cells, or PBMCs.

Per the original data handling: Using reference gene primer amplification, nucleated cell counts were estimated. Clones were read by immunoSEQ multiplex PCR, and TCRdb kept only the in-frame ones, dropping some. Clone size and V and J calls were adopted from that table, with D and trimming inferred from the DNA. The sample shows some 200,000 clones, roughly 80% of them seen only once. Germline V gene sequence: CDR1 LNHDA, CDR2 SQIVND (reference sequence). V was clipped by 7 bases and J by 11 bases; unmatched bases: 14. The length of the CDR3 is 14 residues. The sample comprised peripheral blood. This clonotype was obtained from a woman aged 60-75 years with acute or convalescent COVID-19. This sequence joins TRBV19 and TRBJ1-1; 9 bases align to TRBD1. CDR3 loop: CASTVSRDRVRAFF. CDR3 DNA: TGTGCCAGTACCGTATCCCGGGACAGGGTAAGGGCTTTCTTT.